This record looks at one T cell receptor beta chain sequence and its context. Its cognate antigen has yet to be identified. Per-base qualities were not stored, and no clone one base away is much larger. This beta chain represents an off-target read in a library built for alpha chains; its size is of limited meaning. Reading the label with the study, this specimen's time point is: sample taken at primary tumor resection. Whole RNA extracted from tumor and nontumor lung tissue, or from cryopreserved PBMC samples, was used for TCR sequencing without cell sorting. Donors were about 70 patients with early-stage, untreated non-small cell lung cancer from the lung TRACERx cohort. Only patients with enough RNA available from two or more tumor regions were chosen for TCR sequencing. The CDR3 numbers 11 residues from cysteine through phenylalanine. The only DNA kept is the CDR3, 33 bases in frame from the first base. Relative to germline, V is 4 bases shorter and J is 6 bases shorter, with 6 bases between their ends. Based on the germline V gene, the CDR1 and CDR2 sequences are SGHRS and YFSETQ.

The data were obtained in a study of spatial heterogeneity in lung cancer (dated by TCRdb to about 2019). About the investigation overall: More beta-chain than alpha-chain transcripts were consistently detected, likely reflecting higher beta-chain transcript abundance. TCR alpha and beta repertoires were quantitatively compared across multiple tumor regions, matched nontumor lung and blood in non-small cell lung cancer. The study linked features of the TCR repertoire to counts of nonsynonymous mutations, which were determined by whole-exome sequencing of tumor tissue. At surgery, some 200 tumor regions, almost 65 matched nontumor lung samples and 45 to 60 PBMC samples were TCR-sequenced for both alpha and beta chains. In the raw uncorrected reads, each unique combination of TCR and UMI appeared on average more than ten times.

The library was generated by 5' RACE. The data were produced on a NextSeq 500. The TCR library protocol attached a unique molecular identifier to each TCR cDNA molecule to allow correction of PCR and sequencing errors. As for the original processing: TCR identification, UMI-based error correction and CDR3 extraction were all carried out with Decombinator tools. TCRs above a frequency of 2 per 1,000, corresponding to the top 1% of the tumor frequency distribution, were defined as expanded. Each repertoire was subsampled 100 times to 5,000 TCRs, after which Renyi diversity was computed with the R vegan package. CDR3 similarity networks were built from amino acid triplet string-kernel similarity, connecting CDR3s with pairwise similarity above 0.82. The public reads were reanalyzed by TCRdb: fastp trimming at Q25, MiXCR alignment, in-frame beta chains only. Each CDR3 protein appears once, grouped with its most common genes and DNA. The V and J calls and clone size come from TCRdb's table, not from the authors' own analysis. Across this sample there are about a thousand distinct CDR3 sequences, with roughly three quarters seen only once. Jointly, the top ten make up more than 6.5% of the sample.

General findings and caveats noted by the study authors: Ubiquitous expanded tumor TCRs were found in blood more often at tumor resection than at routine follow-up. Confirming at a functional level the hypothesis that regional TCRs recognize regional mutations was considered to require additional single-cell paired TCR alpha and beta sequencing.

The chain couples TRBV5-1 to TRBJ2-3; there is no confident call for the D gene. Specimen: PBMCs, collected at surgery. The receptor was isolated from a male donor with early-stage non-small cell lung cancer. The encoded CDR3 is CASSAADTQYF. The nucleotide sequence is TGCGCCAGCAGCGCCGCGGATACGCAGTATTTT.